The sequence of this T cell receptor beta chain was determined in a study of vaccination and CD4 T cells after COVID-19. Whole-study results and caveats: Spike mono-reactivity was the property of 304 of 307 vaccine-specific clones in convalescent patients.

This clonotype was detected once. Its antigen is not known. With the Oncomine TCR Beta short-read assay, DNA from cultured CD4+ T cells was sequenced. In TCRdb, the PCR reads were re-called with MiXCR into one record per CDR3 protein. Found here are over 20,000 distinct CDR3 sequences, under 55% of them singletons; the top ten hold approximately 4.6%. The treatment: approximately 11-day PBMC culture with coronavirus spike peptide pools or control peptides (ViraFEST assay). The specimen sequenced was CD4+ T cells from blood, cultured in vitro. The sequence was obtained from a human donor who had recovered from COVID-19.

CDR3 DNA sequence: TGTGCCAGCCGTGGGAGGGCGGACACCGGGGAGCTGTTTTTT. Translating it yields CASRGRADTGELFF. The V gene is TRBV28, the J gene TRBJ2-2; 7 nucleotides align to TRBD2. Per the germline V gene, CDR1 is MDHEN and CDR2 is SYDVKM. V was clipped by 8 bases and J by 3 bases; unmatched bases: 6. CDR3 length: 14 residues. Full variable domain (rest looked up from reference TRBV28 and TRBJ2-2): DVKVTQSSRYLVKRTGEKVFLECVQDMDHENMFWYRQDPGLGLRLIYFSYDVKMKEKGDIPEGYSVSREKKERFSLILESASTNQTSMYLCASRGRADTGELFFGEGSRLTVL.